The rows below give T cell receptor beta chains drawn from one sample of a study of beta chain features in type 1 diabetes. Assay: immunoSEQ multiplex PCR; the TCRdb copy retains only in-frame clones and omits some. The table lists about 240,000 clones, approximately 15% of them singletons. What was sequenced was naive CD4+ T cells from blood. These TCRs come from a man under 40 with type 1 diabetes. Each CDR3 is given with its conserved first and last residue. The D gene is left open where the match is weak. Expanded clones get a size class; other rows say once, few or many, or leave the size out.

J gene	clone size	V gene	D gene	CDR3 DNA	CDR3 protein
TRBJ2-3	few	TRBV5-1	-	TGCGCCAGCAGCCCACTAGCTCGGGATACGCAGTATTTT	CASSPLARDTQYF
TRBJ1-1	few	TRBV4-1	-	TGCGCCAGCACGCTGGAGGGGATGAGAACTGAAGCTTTCTTT	CASTLEGMRTEAFF
TRBJ1-2	-	TRBV19	-	TGTGCCAGTAGTATAACAGGTACAGGGCGCTATGGCTACACCTTC	CASSITGTGRYGYTF
TRBJ2-1	-	TRBV30	-	TGTGCCTGGAGTGCCCGGGGCAATGAGCAGTTCTTC	CAWSARGNEQFF
TRBJ2-4	-	TRBV11-2	TRBD2	TGTGCCAGCAGCTTAAGCGGGGGAAACATTCAGTACTTC	CASSLSGGNIQYF
TRBJ2-5	-	TRBV5-6	TRBD2	TGTGCCAGCAGCTTGAGTCCTGCGGGAGGCCTAGAGACCCAGTACTTC	CASSLSPAGGLETQYF
TRBJ2-1	-	TRBV7-2	TRBD2	TGTGCCAGCAGCTTAGCGCGGGGGATGGGCAATGAGCAGTTCTTC	CASSLARGMGNEQFF
TRBJ2-2	-	TRBV27	-	TGTGCCAGCAGTTTAGGCACGGTCGGGGTGGGCGGGGAGCTGTTTTTT	CASSLGTVGVGGELFF
TRBJ1-4	-	TRBV6-5	TRBD1	TGTGCCAGCAGCCGGGACAGGGGCGGAGAAAAACTGTTTTTT	CASSRDRGGEKLFF
TRBJ2-3	-	TRBV18	-	TGTGCCAGCTCAATCAGCGCAGATACGCAGTATTTT	CASSISADTQYF
TRBJ2-5	few	TRBV27	TRBD2	TGTGCCAGCAGTTTAGGTTTAGCGGGGGTTGAGACCCAGTACTTC	CASSLGLAGVETQYF
TRBJ1-2	few	TRBV5-1	-	TGCGCCAGCAGCACGGACAGCAACTATGGCTACACCTTC	CASSTDSNYGYTF
TRBJ2-1	few	TRBV5-1	TRBD2	TGCGCCAGCAGCCCCGAATCTAGAGCGGGAGTCAATGAGCAGTTCTTC	CASSPESRAGVNEQFF
TRBJ2-7	few	TRBV30	-	TGTGCCTGGGAGTGGGCCAGACGGCAGACCTACGAGCAGTACTTC	CAWEWARRQTYEQYF
TRBJ2-5	few	TRBV7-2	-	TGTGCCAGCAGCTTAGGTCTAGCCGGGGAGACCCAGTACTTC	CASSLGLAGETQYF
TRBJ1-1	-	TRBV4-1	TRBD1	TGCGCCAGCAGCCAAGGGCCGAGGACAGGGAAGCAAAACACTGAAGCTTTCTTT	CASSQGPRTGKQNTEAFF
TRBJ2-7	few	TRBV7-9	TRBD1	TGTGCCAGCAGCTTCCAGCAGGGGGCCTACGAGCAGTACTTC	CASSFQQGAYEQYF
TRBJ2-1	-	TRBV14	-	TGTGCCAGCAGCCGGATGTCCCTAGGCTACAATGAGCAGTTCTTC	CASSRMSLGYNEQFF
TRBJ2-2	few	TRBV7-9	TRBD1	TGTGCCAGCAAACAGGGGTCGGACACCGGGGAGCTGTTTTTT	CASKQGSDTGELFF
TRBJ1-2	few	TRBV2	-	TGTGCCAGCACTCCTGTCTTAGCTAACTATGGCTACACCTTC	CASTPVLANYGYTF
TRBJ2-7	few	TRBV30	TRBD2	TGTGCCTGGAGGGAGACCGGGAGGAACGAGCAGTACTTC	CAWRETGRNEQYF
TRBJ2-3	-	TRBV11-1	-	TGTGCCAGCAGCTCAGGGGCCCACACAGATACGCAGTATTTT	CASSSGAHTDTQYF
TRBJ2-7	few	TRBV5-4	TRBD1	TGTGCCAGCAGCTTGGCGGGGGACAGGGCCACCCACGAGCAGTACTTC	CASSLAGDRATHEQYF
TRBJ2-3	-	TRBV30	TRBD2	TGTGCCTGGGATCCGGGACTAGCGGCTTCAGATACGCAGTATTTT	CAWDPGLAASDTQYF
TRBJ1-2	once	TRBV11-2	-	TGTGCCAGCAGCTTAGGGACGGCGGGAAACTATGGCTACACCTTC	CASSLGTAGNYGYTF
TRBJ1-6	-	TRBV11-3	TRBD1	TGTGCCAGCAGCTTAGTCTCCCGGACAGGGAGTAATTCACCCCTCCACTTT	CASSLVSRTGSNSPLHF
TRBJ2-1	-	TRBV6-6	-	TGTGCCAGCAGTTACCAGGGTATGGGGCAGTTCTTC	CASSYQGMGQFF
TRBJ2-5	few	TRBV5-1	TRBD2	TGCGCCAGCAGCCTGAGGCTAGCGGGACCCCGGGAGACCCAGTACTTC	CASSLRLAGPRETQYF
TRBJ2-5	once	TRBV9	TRBD2	TGTGCCAGCAGCTTCGGGACTAGCGGAGATAAAGAGACCCAGTACTTC	CASSFGTSGDKETQYF
TRBJ2-1	few	TRBV25-1	TRBD1	TGTGCCAGCAGTGATCCCCCGGGACAGGGATTGGATGAGCAGTTCTTC	CASSDPPGQGLDEQFF
TRBJ1-5	-	TRBV5-8	-	TGTGCCAGCAGCTTGGCGGCAGGGGACAATCAGCCCCAGCATTTT	CASSLAAGDNQPQHF
TRBJ2-7	-	TRBV6-5	TRBD1	TGTGCCAGCAGTACCCCGGGACAGGGGATGTACGAGCAGTACTTC	CASSTPGQGMYEQYF
TRBJ1-2	-	TRBV6-5	-	TGTGCCAGCCTTAGGTCGGCAGGGGAAGGCTACACCTTC	CASLRSAGEGYTF
TRBJ1-1	-	TRBV27	-	TGTGCCAGCAGTCGACAGGACCCCACTGAAGCTTTCTTT	CASSRQDPTEAFF
TRBJ1-2	-	TRBV14	TRBD1	TGTGCCAGCAGCCAAGATGCTCAGGGGGCGGCTGGCTACACCTTC	CASSQDAQGAAGYTF
TRBJ2-3	-	TRBV18	TRBD1	TGTGCCAGCTCACCCACAGGGGTCGATACGCAGTATTTT	CASSPTGVDTQYF
TRBJ1-1	-	TRBV30	TRBD1	TGTGCCTGGGACAGGGTCGAGGCCACTGAAGCTTTCTTT	CAWDRVEATEAFF